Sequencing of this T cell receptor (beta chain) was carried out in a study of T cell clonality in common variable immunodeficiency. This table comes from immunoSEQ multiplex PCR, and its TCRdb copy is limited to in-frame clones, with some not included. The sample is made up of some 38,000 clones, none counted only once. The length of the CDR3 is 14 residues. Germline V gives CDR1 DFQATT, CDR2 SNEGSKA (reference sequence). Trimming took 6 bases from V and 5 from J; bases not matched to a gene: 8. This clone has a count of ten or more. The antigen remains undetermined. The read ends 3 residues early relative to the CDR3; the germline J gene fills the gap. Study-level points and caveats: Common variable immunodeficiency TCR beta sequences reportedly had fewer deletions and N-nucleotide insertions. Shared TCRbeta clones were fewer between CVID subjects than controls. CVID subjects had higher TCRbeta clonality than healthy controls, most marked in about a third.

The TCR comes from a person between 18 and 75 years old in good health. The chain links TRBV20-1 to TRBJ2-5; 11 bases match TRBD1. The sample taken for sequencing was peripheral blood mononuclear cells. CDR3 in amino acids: CSADTGTGGETQYF. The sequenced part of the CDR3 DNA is TGCAGTGCGGACACCGGGACAGGGGGGGAGACC.